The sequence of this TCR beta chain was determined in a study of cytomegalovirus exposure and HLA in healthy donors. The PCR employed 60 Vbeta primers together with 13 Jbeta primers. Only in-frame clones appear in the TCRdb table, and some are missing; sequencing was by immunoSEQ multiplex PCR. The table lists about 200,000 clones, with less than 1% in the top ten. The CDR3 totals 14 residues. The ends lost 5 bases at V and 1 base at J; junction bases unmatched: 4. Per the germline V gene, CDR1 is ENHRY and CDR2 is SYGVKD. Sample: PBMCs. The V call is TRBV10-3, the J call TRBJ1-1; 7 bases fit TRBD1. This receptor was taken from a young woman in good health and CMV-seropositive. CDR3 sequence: CAISYRGGNTEAFF. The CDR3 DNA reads TGTGCCATCAGTTACAGGGGAGGGAACACTGAAGCTTTCTTT.